This TCR beta chain came from a study of control samples from healthy donors and cancer patients. Clones were sequenced by immunoSEQ multiplex PCR, and TCRdb holds only the in-frame ones, with some missing. Found here are about 69,000 clones, around four fifths of them singletons; the top ten hold approximately 2.8%. Germline V lookup: CDR1 KGHSH, CDR2 LQKENI. Trimming took 1 base from V and 5 from J, leaving 8 bases between them. CDR3 length equals 14 residues. This rearrangement joins TRBV18 to TRBJ2-2, with D uncertain. The TCR sequence derives from a woman in her forties or fifties with lung cancer. Sequencing used PBMCs. The CDR3 spells CASSPQSGTGELFF. Here the CDR3 DNA reads TGTGCCAGCTCACCACAGTCCGGGACCGGGGAGCTGTTTTTT.